This entry lists 17 T cell receptor beta chains sequenced from one sample in a study of cytomegalovirus exposure and HLA in healthy donors. PCR primers comprised 60 Vbeta and 13 Jbeta primers. Data came from immunoSEQ multiplex PCR; TCRdb stores just in-frame clones and leaves some out. The sample contains roughly 180,000 clones, 80% of which appear only once. The sample was PBMCs. These receptors all come from a man aged 25-45 years in good health and CMV-seropositive.

The J gene is TRBJ1-2, the V gene TRBV18, with D possibly TRBD1 on 6 matching bases. Germline values: CDR1 KGHSH, CDR2 LQKENI. V shed 2 bases and J shed 3 bases, with 16 bases lying between them. This CDR3 comprises 16 residues. Written as DNA, the CDR3 is TGTGCCAGCTCACCAGCGGACAGCCGAGGGGACTATGGCTACACCTTC. It is translated as CASSPADSRGDYGYTF.

V is TRBV5-1 and J is TRBJ2-7, with 10 bases identical to TRBD2. The V segment lost 4 bases and the J segment 2 bases; nucleotides outside the gene matches: 6. In germline, CDR1 is SGHRS, CDR2 YFSETQ. This CDR3 contains 15 residues. The CDR3 here is CASSQQLAGPYEQYF. The DNA for the CDR3 is TGCGCCAGCAGCCAGCAACTAGCGGGGCCCTACGAGCAGTACTTC. Full variable domain (missing parts from reference TRBV5-1 and TRBJ2-7): KAGVTQTPRYLIKTRGQQVTLSCSPISGHRSVSWYQQTPGQGLQFLFEYFSETQRNKGNFPGRFSGRQFSNSRSEMNVSTLELGDSALYLCASSQQLAGPYEQYFGPGTRLTVT.

The genes are TRBV7-3 and TRBJ2-1; a weak D match, TRBD2 (6 bases). Per germline, CDR1 SGHTA and CDR2 FQGTGA. The CDR3 length is 19 residues. Trimming cost V 1 base and J 3 bases, with 22 bases left between them. The CDR3 DNA reads TGTGCCAGCAGCTTAAGCCCGTGGGCTAGCGCAAGAAACTACAATGAGCAGTTCTTC. It translates to CASSLSPWASARNYNEQFF. Combining the CDR3 with reference TRBV7-3 and TRBJ2-1 gives the whole variable domain GAGVSQTPSNKVTEKGKYVELRCDPISGHTALYWYRQSLGQGPEFLIYFQGTGAADDSGLPNDRFFAVRPEGSVSTLKIQRTERGDSAVYLCASSLSPWASARNYNEQFFGPGTRLTVL.

The chain joins TRBV5-1 to TRBJ2-5, with D perhaps matching TRBD2 (6 bases). The CDR3 sequence is 16 residues long. CDR1 is SGHRS, CDR2 YFSETQ, per germline. V gave up 0 bases and J gave up 5 bases, with 17 bases separating them. CDR3 sequence (DNA): TGCGCCAGCAGCTTGGATGCGGGGCGGTCTCGTGAGACCCAGTACTTC. Translated, it gives CASSLDAGRSRETQYF. The full variable domain, completed using reference TRBV5-1 and TRBJ2-5, is KAGVTQTPRYLIKTRGQQVTLSCSPISGHRSVSWYQQTPGQGLQFLFEYFSETQRNKGNFPGRFSGRQFSNSRSEMNVSTLELGDSALYLCASSLDAGRSRETQYFGPGTRLLVL.

The chain employs TRBV27 and TRBJ1-1, with no clear D. V was trimmed by 5 bases and J by 3 bases, leaving 10 bases between them. There are 13 residues in the CDR3. Germline V gives CDR1 MNHEY, CDR2 SMNVEV (reference sequence). The CDR3 nucleotides are TGTGCCAGCAGTCCCGACATTTACACTGAAGCTTTCTTT. Its protein is CASSPDIYTEAFF.

The chain combines TRBV4-2 with TRBJ1-4, with a tentative D call TRBD1 (5 bases). Germline lookup yields CDR1 LGHNA and CDR2 YNFKEQ. V was shortened by 4 bases and J by 6 bases, with 15 bases between the two germline ends. This CDR3 spans 15 amino acids. CDR3 in DNA: TGTGCCAGCAGCCCAACGTGGGGGAGGGATGAAAAACTGTTTTTT. This sequence encodes CASSPTWGRDEKLFF.

This clone was counted once. The chain has TRBV6-6 and TRBJ1-5; 8 bases are shared with TRBD1. CDR3 length equals 14 residues. The V gene's germline CDR1 is MNHNY and CDR2 SVGAGI (reference sequence). Unmatched junction bases numbered 8, after V lost 8 bases and J lost 5 bases. CDR3 residues: CASHESGGYQPQHF. The CDR3 nucleotides read TGTGCCAGCCACGAATCAGGGGGCTATCAGCCCCAGCATTTT.

The CDR3 coding sequence is TGCGCCAGCAGCTTCGGTTGGCAGCTAGGTAGCACAGATACGCAGTATTTT. It encodes CASSFGWQLGSTDTQYF. The J gene is TRBJ2-3, the V gene TRBV5-1; D not certain. Trimming stripped 2 bases from V and 0 bases from J, with 16 bases between. Germline V gives CDR1 SGHRS, CDR2 YFSETQ. The CDR3 is made up of 17 amino acids.

The rearrangement links TRBV6-1 to TRBJ1-2; a possible D gene is TRBD1 (6 bases). The CDR3 is 14 residues long. The germline CDR1 and CDR2 sequences are MNHNS and SASEGT. V gave up 2 bases and J gave up 4 bases, with 11 bases separating them. The CDR3 sequence: CASSERAGAYGYTF. In nucleotides, the CDR3 is TGTGCCAGCAGTGAAAGGGCAGGGGCCTATGGCTACACCTTC.

The chain recombines TRBV9 with TRBJ1-2; 8 bases agree with TRBD1. The J segment lost 0 bases and the V segment lost 4 bases, leaving 5 bases of the junction unmatched. The germline gives CDR1 SGDLS, CDR2 YYNGEE. This CDR3 region has 15 residues. The CDR3, as DNA: TGTGCCAGCAGCTCTGGACAGGGTTCTAACTATGGCTACACCTTC. Amino acids: CASSSGQGSNYGYTF.

The gene calls are TRBV5-6 and TRBJ2-7; D might be TRBD2 (6 bases). CDR3 length: 16 residues. CDR1 is SGHDT, CDR2 YYEEEE, per germline. V was clipped by 0 bases and J by 2 bases, with 15 bases between them. CDR3 residues: CASSLARVSGTYEQYF. The CDR3 bases are TGTGCCAGCAGCTTGGCCAGGGTTAGCGGCACCTACGAGCAGTACTTC.

This chain uses TRBV9 with TRBJ1-2, with D perhaps TRBD1 (6 bases). V lost 7 bases and J 7 bases, leaving 23 bases between the germline ends. Germline V CDR1 and CDR2: SGDLS, YYNGEE. This CDR3 has 15 residues. The CDR3 nucleotides are TGTGCCAGCCCAGGGAAGGGGGACCCGCAAGGTGGCTACACCTTC. Residues: CASPGKGDPQGGYTF.

This chain joins TRBV13 and TRBJ2-3; TRBD2 is a possible D gene (6 bases). CDR3 length equals 17 residues. Trimming left V 0 bases short and J 4 bases short, with 17 bases between. Germline CDR1 reads PRHDT; CDR2 reads FYEKMQ (reference sequence). CDR3: CASSLGLLADMADTQYF. Written as DNA, the CDR3 is TGTGCCAGCAGCTTAGGTTTACTAGCCGACATGGCAGATACGCAGTATTTT.

The CDR3 bases are TGTGCCACCCAGGGACAGGACTACGAGCAGTACTTC. Translation gives CATQGQDYEQYF. The J gene is TRBJ2-7, the V gene TRBV2; 8 bases fit TRBD1. Germline-derived CDR1 and CDR2 are SNHLY and FYNNEI. The junction had 5 bases not matched to a gene; V was cut back by 10 bases and J by 3 bases. There are 12 residues in the CDR3.

V is TRBV10-2 and J is TRBJ2-7, with D tentatively TRBD2 (5 bases). The ends were cut back, 4 bases at V and 2 bases at J, with 12 bases in the middle. From germline, CDR1 is WSHSY and CDR2 SAAADI. The length of the CDR3 is 14 residues. The CDR3 DNA sequence: TGCGCCAGCAGTGGTCCCCGGGGAGCCTACGAGCAGTACTTC. It encodes CASSGPRGAYEQYF.

V gene TRBV15 combines with J gene TRBJ2-7; D call uncertain. The CDR3 covers 14 residues. V was trimmed by 1 base and J by 4 bases, leaving 11 bases between them. CDR1 and CDR2 from the germline V gene are LNHNV and YYDKDF (reference sequence). The CDR3 coding sequence is TGTGCCACCAGCAGAGCTCGAGAGAAATACGAGCAGTACTTC. This gives the protein CATSRAREKYEQYF.

This clone was seen a few times. The CDR3 bases are TGCGCCAGCAGCCCCCCGGACACGAACACTGAAGCTTTCTTT. It translates to CASSPPDTNTEAFF. V usage is TRBV4-1 and J usage is TRBJ1-1; possible D gene TRBD1, 5 bases. This CDR3 comprises 14 residues. Germline lookup yields CDR1 MGHRA and CDR2 YSYEKL. V lost 4 bases, J lost 1 base, and 10 bases lay in between.